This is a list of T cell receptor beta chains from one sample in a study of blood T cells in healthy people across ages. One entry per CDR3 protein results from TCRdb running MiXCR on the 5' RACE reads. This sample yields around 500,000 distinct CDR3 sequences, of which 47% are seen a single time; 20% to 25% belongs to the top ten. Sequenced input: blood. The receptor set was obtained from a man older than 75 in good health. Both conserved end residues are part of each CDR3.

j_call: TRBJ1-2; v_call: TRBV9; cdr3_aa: CASSPNSGQGEGYTF
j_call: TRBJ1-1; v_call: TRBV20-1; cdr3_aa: CSARGDAYTEAFF
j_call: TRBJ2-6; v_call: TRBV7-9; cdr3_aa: CASSLKSQAYSGANVLTF
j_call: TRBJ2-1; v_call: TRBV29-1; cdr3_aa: CNVEGASGGAYNEQFF
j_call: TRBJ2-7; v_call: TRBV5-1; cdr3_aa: CASSLESSGTYEQYF
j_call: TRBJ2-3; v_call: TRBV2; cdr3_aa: CASSGTSNTDTQYF
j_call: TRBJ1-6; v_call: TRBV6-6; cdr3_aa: CASSLDRGQGPLHF
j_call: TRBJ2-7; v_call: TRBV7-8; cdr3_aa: CASSLRDYSYEQYF
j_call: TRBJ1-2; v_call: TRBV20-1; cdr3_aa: CSASSVSGGRYGYTF
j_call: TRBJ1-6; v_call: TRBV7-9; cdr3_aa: CASSLETARNSPLHF
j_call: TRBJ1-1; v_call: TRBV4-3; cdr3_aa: CASSPGQSNTEAFF
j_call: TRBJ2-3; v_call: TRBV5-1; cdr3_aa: CASSPGLVVYTQYF
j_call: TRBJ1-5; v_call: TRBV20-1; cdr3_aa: CSAQTGGRSNQPQHF
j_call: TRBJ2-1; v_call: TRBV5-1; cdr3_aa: CASTSVQLYNEQFF
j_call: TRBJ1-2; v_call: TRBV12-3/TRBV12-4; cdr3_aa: CASSLGGGYGYTF
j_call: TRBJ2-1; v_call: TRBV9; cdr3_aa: CASSVSQGSSYNEQFF
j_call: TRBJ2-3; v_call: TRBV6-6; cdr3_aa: CASSTGGAITRTQYF
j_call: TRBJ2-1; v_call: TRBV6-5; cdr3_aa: CASSSPGLTNEQFF
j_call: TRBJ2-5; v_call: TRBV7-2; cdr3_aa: CASSSMTSGETQYF
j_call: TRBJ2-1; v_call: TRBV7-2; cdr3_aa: CASSLGPRTGGSYEQFF
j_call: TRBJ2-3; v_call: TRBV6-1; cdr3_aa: CAAGQGVSDTQYF
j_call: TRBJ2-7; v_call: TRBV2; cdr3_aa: CASSLGLPYEQYF
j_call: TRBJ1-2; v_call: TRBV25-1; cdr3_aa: CASSSTTGGWYGYTF
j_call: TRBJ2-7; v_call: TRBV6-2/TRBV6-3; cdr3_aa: CASRNAGTNSYEQYF
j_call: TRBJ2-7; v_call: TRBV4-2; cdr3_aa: CASNQGTSGTGEQYF
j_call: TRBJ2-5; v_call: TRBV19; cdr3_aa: CASSIGQGKETQYF
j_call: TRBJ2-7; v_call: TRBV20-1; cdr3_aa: CSANGGDSYEQYF
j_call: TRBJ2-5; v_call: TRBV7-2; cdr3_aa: CASSPRSFQETQYF
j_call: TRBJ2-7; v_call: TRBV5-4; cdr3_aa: CASSAAGGGRTYEQYF
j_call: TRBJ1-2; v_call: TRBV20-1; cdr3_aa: CSARDLGHNYGYTF
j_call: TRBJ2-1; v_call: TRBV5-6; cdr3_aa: CASSIGGHPYNEQFF
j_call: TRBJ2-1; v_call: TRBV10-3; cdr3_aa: CATGKGDNEQFF
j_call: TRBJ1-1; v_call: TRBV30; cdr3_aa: CAWMRGSTEAFF
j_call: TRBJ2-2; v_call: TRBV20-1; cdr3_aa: CSARTGVDTGELFF
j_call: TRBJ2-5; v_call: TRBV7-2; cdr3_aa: CASSLGAKGLAGGETQYF
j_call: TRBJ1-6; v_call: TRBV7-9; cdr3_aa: CASTTGTATAPLHF
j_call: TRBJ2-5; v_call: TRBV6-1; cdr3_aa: CASSEGGFEETQYF
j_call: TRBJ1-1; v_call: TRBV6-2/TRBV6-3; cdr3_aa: CASSYSSIRNTEAFF
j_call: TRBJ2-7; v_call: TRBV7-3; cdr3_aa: CASSLKAGQGYEKYF
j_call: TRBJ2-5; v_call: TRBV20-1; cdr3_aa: CSARDSGTQETQYF
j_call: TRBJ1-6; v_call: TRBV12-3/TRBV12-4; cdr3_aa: CASSLSSQGNSPLHF